Described below is a single T cell receptor beta chain sequence and its context. Antigen: not known. Alongside a J-beta primer mix, a sample-barcoded 5' primer served in a second PCR lasting about 7 to 11 cycles. Using its own MiXCR run on the 5' RACE reads, TCRdb lists one record per CDR3 protein. Among roughly 800,000 distinct CDR3 sequences listed, roughly 64% were seen once. The data are from a study of blood T cells in healthy people across ages. Study details: With template switching, about one barcoded beta molecule was captured per two T cells.

Study-level results: Versus aged donors, long-lived donors had higher diversity and more naive CD4+ cells.

Germline CDR1 and CDR2: SGHNT and YENEEA. Losses at the gene ends were 4 bases for V and 2 bases for J; bases not matched to a gene: 6. The CDR3 loop spans 16 amino acids. The receptor's source is a man in his thirties or forties in good health. Sequenced input: blood. The chain has TRBV11-3 and TRBJ2-3; 10 nucleotides align to TRBD2. In DNA, the CDR3 is TGTGCCAGCAGCTCCGACGGACTAGCGGACACAGATACGCAGTATTTT. Its translation is CASSSDGLADTDTQYF.